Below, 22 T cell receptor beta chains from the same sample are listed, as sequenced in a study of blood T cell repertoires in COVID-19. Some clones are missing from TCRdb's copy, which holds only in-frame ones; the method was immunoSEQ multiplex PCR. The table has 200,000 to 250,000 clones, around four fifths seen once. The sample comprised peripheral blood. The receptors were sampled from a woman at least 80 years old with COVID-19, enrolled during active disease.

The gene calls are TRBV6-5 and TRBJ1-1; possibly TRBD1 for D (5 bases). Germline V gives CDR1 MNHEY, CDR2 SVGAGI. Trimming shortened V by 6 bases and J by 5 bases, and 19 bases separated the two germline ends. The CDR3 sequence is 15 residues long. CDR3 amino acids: CASSSQQVGRTEAFF. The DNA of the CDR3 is TGTGCCAGCAGCTCGCAACAGGTGGGGCGGACTGAAGCTTTCTTT.

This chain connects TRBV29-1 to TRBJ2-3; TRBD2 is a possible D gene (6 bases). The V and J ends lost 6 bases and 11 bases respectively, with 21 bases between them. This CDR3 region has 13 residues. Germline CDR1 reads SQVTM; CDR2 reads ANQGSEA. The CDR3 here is CSVVGGPMVKQYF. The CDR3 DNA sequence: TGCAGCGTGGTGGGGGGACCCATGGTTAAGCAGTATTTT.

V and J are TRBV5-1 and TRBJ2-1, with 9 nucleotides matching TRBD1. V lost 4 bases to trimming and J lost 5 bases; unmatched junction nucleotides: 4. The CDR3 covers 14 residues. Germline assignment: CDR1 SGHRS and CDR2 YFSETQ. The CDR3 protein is CASSLGQGHNEQFF. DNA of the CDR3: TGCGCCAGCAGCCTGGGACAGGGCCACAATGAGCAGTTCTTC.

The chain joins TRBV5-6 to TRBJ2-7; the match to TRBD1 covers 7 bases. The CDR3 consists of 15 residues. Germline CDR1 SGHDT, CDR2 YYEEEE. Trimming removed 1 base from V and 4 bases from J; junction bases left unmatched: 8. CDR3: CASSLTRDRGYEQYF. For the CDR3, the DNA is TGTGCCAGCAGCTTGACCAGGGACAGAGGATACGAGCAGTACTTC.

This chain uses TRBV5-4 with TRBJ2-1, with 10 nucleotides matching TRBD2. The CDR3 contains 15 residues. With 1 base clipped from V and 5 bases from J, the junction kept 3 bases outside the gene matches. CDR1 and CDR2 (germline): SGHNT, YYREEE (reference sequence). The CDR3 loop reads CASSLWLAGDNEQFF. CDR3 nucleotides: TGTGCCAGCAGCTTGTGGCTAGCGGGGGACAATGAGCAGTTCTTC.

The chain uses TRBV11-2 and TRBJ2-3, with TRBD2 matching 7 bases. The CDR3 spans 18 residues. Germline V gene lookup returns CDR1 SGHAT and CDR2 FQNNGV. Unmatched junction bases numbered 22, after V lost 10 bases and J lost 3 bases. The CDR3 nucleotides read TGTGCCACCTTCCTTATAGCTACCGGGGGGAGGGGAACAGATACGCAGTATTTT. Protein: CATFLIATGGRGTDTQYF.

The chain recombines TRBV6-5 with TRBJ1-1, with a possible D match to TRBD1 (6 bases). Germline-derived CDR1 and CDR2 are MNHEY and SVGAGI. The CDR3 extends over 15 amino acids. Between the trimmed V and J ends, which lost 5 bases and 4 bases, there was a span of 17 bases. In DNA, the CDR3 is TGTGCCAGCAGTAAGGGGGGGGGCGTGATCACTGAAGCTTTCTTT. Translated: CASSKGGGVITEAFF.

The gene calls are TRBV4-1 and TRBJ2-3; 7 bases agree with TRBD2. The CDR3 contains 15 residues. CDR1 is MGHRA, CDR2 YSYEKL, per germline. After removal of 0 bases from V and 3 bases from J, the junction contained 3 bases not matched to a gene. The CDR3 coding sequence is TGCGCCAGCAGCCAAGATGGGGGGGGAACAGATACGCAGTATTTT. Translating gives CASSQDGGGTDTQYF.

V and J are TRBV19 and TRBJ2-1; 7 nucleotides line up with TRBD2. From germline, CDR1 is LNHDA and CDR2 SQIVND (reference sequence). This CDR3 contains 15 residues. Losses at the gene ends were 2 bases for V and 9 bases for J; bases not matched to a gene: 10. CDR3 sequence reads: CASSILMGGMGEQFF. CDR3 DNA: TGTGCCAGTAGTATATTGATGGGGGGGATGGGTGAGCAGTTCTTC.

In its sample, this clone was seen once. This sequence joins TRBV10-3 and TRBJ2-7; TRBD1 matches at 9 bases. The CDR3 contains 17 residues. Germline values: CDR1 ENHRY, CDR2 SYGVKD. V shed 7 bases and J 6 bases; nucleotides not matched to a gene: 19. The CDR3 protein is CAITLGGGTGYLSEQYV. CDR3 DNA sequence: TGTGCCATCACATTAGGGGGCGGGACAGGGTATTTGAGCGAGCAGTACGTC.

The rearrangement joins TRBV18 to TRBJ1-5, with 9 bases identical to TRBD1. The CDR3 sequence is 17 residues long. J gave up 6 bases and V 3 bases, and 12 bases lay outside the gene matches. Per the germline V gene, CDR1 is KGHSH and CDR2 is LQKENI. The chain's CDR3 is CASSPFPPGQGLQPQHF. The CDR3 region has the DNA TGTGCCAGCTCACCGTTTCCCCCGGGACAGGGCCTTCAGCCCCAGCATTTT.

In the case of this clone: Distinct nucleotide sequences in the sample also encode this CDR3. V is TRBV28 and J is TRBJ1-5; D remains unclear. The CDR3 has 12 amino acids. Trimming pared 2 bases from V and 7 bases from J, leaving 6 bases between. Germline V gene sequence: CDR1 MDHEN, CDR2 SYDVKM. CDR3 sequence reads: CASSLLSQPQHF. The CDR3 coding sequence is TGTGCCAGCAGTTTACTGTCCCAGCCCCAGCATTTT.

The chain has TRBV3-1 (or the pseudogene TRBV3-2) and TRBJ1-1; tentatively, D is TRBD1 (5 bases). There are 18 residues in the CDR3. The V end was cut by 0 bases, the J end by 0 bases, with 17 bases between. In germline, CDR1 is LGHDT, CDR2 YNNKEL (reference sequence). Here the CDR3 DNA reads TGTGCCAGCAGCCAAGATTACCACCCTGACAGTTTGAACACTGAAGCTTTCTTT. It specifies CASSQDYHPDSLNTEAFF.

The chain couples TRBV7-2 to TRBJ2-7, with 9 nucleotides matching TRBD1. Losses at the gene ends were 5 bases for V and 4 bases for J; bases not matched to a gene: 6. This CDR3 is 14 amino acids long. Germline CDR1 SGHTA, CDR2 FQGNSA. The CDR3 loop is CASSPRDRVYEQYF. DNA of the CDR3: TGTGCCAGCAGCCCCCGGGACAGGGTATACGAGCAGTACTTC.

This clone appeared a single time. The CDR3: CASSQGARGYTF. CDR3 sequence (DNA): TGTGCCAGCTCGCAGGGGGCGCGGGGCTACACCTTC. The chain combines TRBV18 with TRBJ1-2, with 8 positions matching TRBD1. The CDR3 extends over 12 amino acids. Trimming cost V 6 bases and J 8 bases; bases outside gene matches: 5. The germline gives CDR1 KGHSH, CDR2 LQKENI.

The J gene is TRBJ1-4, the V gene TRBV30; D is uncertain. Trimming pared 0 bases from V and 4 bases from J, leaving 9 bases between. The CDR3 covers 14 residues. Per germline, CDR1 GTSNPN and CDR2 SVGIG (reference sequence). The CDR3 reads CAWSVNSLNEKLFF. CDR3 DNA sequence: TGTGCCTGGAGTGTTAACAGTCTTAATGAAAAACTGTTTTTT.

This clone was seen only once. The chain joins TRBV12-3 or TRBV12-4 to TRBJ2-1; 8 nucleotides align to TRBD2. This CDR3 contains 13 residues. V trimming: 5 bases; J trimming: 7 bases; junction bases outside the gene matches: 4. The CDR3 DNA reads TGTGCCAGCAGTCCGGGGGGGGTGAATGAGCAGTTCTTC. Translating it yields CASSPGGVNEQFF.

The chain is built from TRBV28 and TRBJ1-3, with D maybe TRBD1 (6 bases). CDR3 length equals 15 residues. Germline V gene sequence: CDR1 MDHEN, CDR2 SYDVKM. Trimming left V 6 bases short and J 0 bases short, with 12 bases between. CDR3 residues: CASRPGGASGNTIYF. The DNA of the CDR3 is TGTGCCAGCAGGCCCGGGGGGGCCTCTGGAAACACCATATATTTT. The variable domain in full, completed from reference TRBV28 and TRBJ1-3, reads DVKVTQSSRYLVKRTGEKVFLECVQDMDHENMFWYRQDPGLGLRLIYFSYDVKMKEKGDIPEGYSVSREKKERFSLILESASTNQTSMYLCASRPGGASGNTIYFGEGSWLTVV.

DNA of the CDR3: TGTGCCAGCAGTGGTCAACAGGGCAGGGGGGAGACCCAGTACTTC. It encodes CASSGQQGRGETQYF. The chain employs TRBV6-6 and TRBJ2-5; 7 bases line up with TRBD1. With 5 bases clipped from V and 5 bases from J, the junction kept 11 bases outside the gene matches. The CDR3 totals 15 residues. The V gene's germline CDR1 is MNHNY and CDR2 SVGAGI (reference sequence).

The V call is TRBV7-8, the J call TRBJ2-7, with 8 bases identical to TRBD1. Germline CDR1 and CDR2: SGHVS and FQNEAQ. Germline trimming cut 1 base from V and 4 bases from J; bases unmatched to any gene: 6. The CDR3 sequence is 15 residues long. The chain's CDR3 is CASSLGGTGKYEQYV. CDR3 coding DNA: TGTGCCAGCAGCTTAGGGGGGACAGGAAAATACGAGCAGTACGTC.

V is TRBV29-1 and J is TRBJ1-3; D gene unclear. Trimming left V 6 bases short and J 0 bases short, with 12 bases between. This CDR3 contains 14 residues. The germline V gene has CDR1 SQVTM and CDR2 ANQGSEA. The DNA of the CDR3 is TGCAGCGTCAGACTCTCGAGCTCTGGAAACACCATATATTTT. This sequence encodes CSVRLSSSGNTIYF.

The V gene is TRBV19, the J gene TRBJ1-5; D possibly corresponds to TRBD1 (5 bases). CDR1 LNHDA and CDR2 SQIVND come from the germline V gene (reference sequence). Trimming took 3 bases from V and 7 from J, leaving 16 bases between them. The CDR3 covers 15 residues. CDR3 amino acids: CASSIEEGLRQPQHF. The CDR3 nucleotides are TGTGCCAGTAGTATTGAGGAGGGGCTAAGGCAGCCCCAGCATTTT.